The rows below give T cell receptor beta chains drawn from one sample of a study of blood T cells in healthy people across ages. One entry per CDR3 protein results from TCRdb running MiXCR on the 5' RACE reads. The sample yields around 990,000 distinct CDR3 sequences, 20% to 25% seen once. A further study also used this sample, focusing on T cells of mothers and their children.

The source material was blood. The receptors derive from a girl aged 2 to 9 in good health. Both conserved end residues are trimmed from each CDR3. Fields, in order: V gene, J gene, clone size, CDR3 protein. Expanded clones are given a class, and other clones once, few, many or no size at all.

V gene: TRBV7-2; J gene: TRBJ1-2; clone size: few; CDR3 protein: ASSSRLRTGADYT
V gene: TRBV5-1; J gene: TRBJ1-5; clone size: -; CDR3 protein: ASLGPHESDSNQPQH
V gene: TRBV29-1; J gene: TRBJ1-2; clone size: few; CDR3 protein: SARTGLPGYT
V gene: TRBV11-2; J gene: TRBJ2-1; clone size: few; CDR3 protein: ASSLSRLEGYNEQF
V gene: TRBV7-2; J gene: TRBJ1-2; clone size: -; CDR3 protein: ASSFWSGLNYGYT
V gene: TRBV12-3/TRBV12-4; J gene: TRBJ2-7; clone size: -; CDR3 protein: ASAPGQGYEQY
V gene: TRBV29-1; J gene: TRBJ2-1; clone size: -; CDR3 protein: SVEIRGYYNEQF
V gene: TRBV5-1; J gene: TRBJ2-5; clone size: -; CDR3 protein: ASSLDGAQY
V gene: TRBV7-2; J gene: TRBJ2-1; clone size: -; CDR3 protein: ASSSGSGYNEQF
V gene: TRBV24-1; J gene: TRBJ2-3; clone size: -; CDR3 protein: ATSDWRLTDTQY
V gene: TRBV9; J gene: TRBJ1-6; clone size: few; CDR3 protein: ASSGPGQVDSPLH
V gene: TRBV9; J gene: TRBJ2-3; clone size: few; CDR3 protein: ASSADRRDGVLDTQY
V gene: TRBV9; J gene: TRBJ2-1; clone size: -; CDR3 protein: ASSDPLAETYNEQF
V gene: TRBV20-1; J gene: TRBJ2-1; clone size: few; CDR3 protein: SAKSYSTQQF
V gene: TRBV6-5; J gene: TRBJ1-2; clone size: -; CDR3 protein: ASSPITTSRGGYT
V gene: TRBV2; J gene: TRBJ1-1; clone size: -; CDR3 protein: ASSGRPNTEAS
V gene: TRBV12-3/TRBV12-4; J gene: -; clone size: few; CDR3 protein: ASSSAGGQASYEQF
V gene: TRBV12-3/TRBV12-4; J gene: TRBJ2-4; clone size: few; CDR3 protein: ASSDSSGGAKNIQY
V gene: TRBV24-1; J gene: TRBJ2-5; clone size: few; CDR3 protein: ATSDLRAHNERF
V gene: TRBV27; J gene: -; clone size: -; CDR3 protein: ASSLLEGLEQF